The text below deals with one T cell receptor beta chain. What it binds is not known. This CDR3 has 12 amino acids. V lost 5 bases, J lost 8 bases, and 12 bases lay in between. Germline CDR1 reads SGHTA; CDR2 reads FQGNSA. This specimen belongs to a study of cytomegalovirus exposure and HLA in healthy donors. Study background: HLA-typed donors were the source of about 85 million unique TCRs held in an early data release. Study-wide points: The study listed roughly 150 cytomegalovirus-associated TCR beta chains. There were several of the most significant clusters that appeared linked to common viral pathogens in a later analysis.

The PCR contained 60 Vbeta and 13 Jbeta primers. Using immunoSEQ multiplex PCR, the repertoire was profiled, and TCRdb retains in-frame clones only, with some absent. Of 120,000 or so clones listed, approximately 78% are singletons. Input material: PBMCs. The chain employs TRBV7-2 and TRBJ1-2, with unresolved D. The receptor's source is a woman aged 40 to 55 in good health and CMV-seropositive. The CDR3 sequence: CASSPREGGYTF. DNA for the CDR3: TGTGCCAGCAGCCCCCGGGAGGGCGGCTACACCTTC.